This TCR beta chain comes out of a study of blood T cell repertoires in COVID-19. About the study: PBMCs, B-cell-depleted T cells, or T cells provided the cDNA or gDNA that made up the material.

This CDR3 has 18 amino acids. V lost 0 bases, J lost 0 bases, and 8 bases stayed unmatched. Germline-derived CDR1 and CDR2 are LNHDA and SQIVND (reference sequence). TCRdb's copy holds only in-frame clones and misses some; the assay was immunoSEQ multiplex PCR. The table lists about 190,000 clones, 86% of them singletons, with around 5.7% in the top ten. The V and J genes are TRBV19 and TRBJ2-1, with 7 bases fitting TRBD2. The sequence came from a man aged 35 to 55 with acute COVID-19. What was sequenced was PBMCs or T cells enriched from blood (not recorded which). The CDR3 is CASSIDQLARVSYNEQFF. The CDR3 nucleotides are TGTGCCAGTAGTATAGATCAACTAGCGAGAGTCTCCTACAATGAGCAGTTCTTC.